These 23 T cell receptor beta chains share one sample of origin, sequenced in a study of T cell repertoires in ileal Crohn's disease. Libraries were prepared by immunoSEQ multiplex PCR; TCRdb keeps only in-frame clonotypes and omits some of them. This sample has over 25,000 clones, with roughly 77% found just once. The material sequenced was ileal tissue. These TCRs come from an adult with Crohn's disease.

Comment on this clone: At one of its ends the junction is not consistent with the germline gene, which may arise from a read error. The chain recombines TRBV18 with TRBJ2-2; D possibly corresponds to TRBD2 (5 bases). Per the germline V gene, CDR1 is KGHSH and CDR2 is LQKENI. The CDR3 has 15 amino acids. CDR3 residues: CASSPTGTGTGEPFF. CDR3 DNA sequence: TGTGCCAGCTCACCAACGGGCACGGGCACCGGGGAGCCGTTTTTT.

The chain carries TRBV11-2 and TRBJ1-1; D is ambiguous. The V gene lost 1 base and the J gene lost 5 bases, with 11 bases spanning the gap. The germline V gene encodes CDR1 SGHAT and CDR2 FQNNGV. This CDR3 is 14 amino acids long. The CDR3 loop reads CASSLVNSGTEAFF. Written as DNA, the CDR3 is TGTGCCAGCAGCTTAGTGAACTCGGGGACTGAAGCTTTCTTT. Supplemented by reference TRBV11-2 and TRBJ1-1, the full variable domain reads EAGVAQSPRYKIIEKRQSVAFWCNPISGHATLYWYQQILGQGPKLLIQFQNNGVVDDSQLPKDRFSAERLKGVDSTLKIQPAKLEDSAVYLCASSLVNSGTEAFFGQGTRLTVV.

This clone was counted between two and nine times. This chain links TRBV5-1 with TRBJ2-1; D ambiguous. The CDR3 length is 15 residues. From germline, CDR1 is SGHRS and CDR2 YFSETQ. The ends were cut back, 5 bases at V and 0 bases at J, with 12 bases in the middle. Here the CDR3 reads CASRSQVSSYNEQFF. For the CDR3, the DNA is TGCGCCAGCAGGAGCCAGGTGAGCTCCTACAATGAGCAGTTCTTC.

In its sample, this clone was seen once. The rearrangement links TRBV5-1 to TRBJ2-1, with TRBD2 matching 11 bases. The V and J ends lost 3 bases and 6 bases, in that order; junction bases with no gene match: 5. Germline CDR1 SGHRS, CDR2 YFSETQ. CDR3 length: 15 amino acids. Here the CDR3 DNA reads TGCGCCAGCAGCTCCGGGACTAGCGGAACCAATGAGCAGTTCTTC. Amino acid sequence: CASSSGTSGTNEQFF.

The sample holds a few counts of this clone. The CDR3 DNA reads TGCGCCAGCAGCCAAGATGCGAGGATTCAGCCCCAGCATTTT. Translating it yields CASSQDARIQPQHF. The chain joins TRBV4-1 to TRBJ1-5; D is unclear. The V gene lost 0 bases and the J gene lost 6 bases, with 9 bases spanning the gap. The CDR3 spans 14 residues. CDR1 is MGHRA and CDR2 is YSYEKL in the germline V gene.

This clone was seen more than once but under ten times. This chain joins TRBV6-1 and TRBJ1-2, with 10 bases matching TRBD1. Germline trimming cut 7 bases from V and 2 bases from J; bases unmatched to any gene: 4. Germline loops: CDR1 MNHNS, CDR2 SASEGT. This CDR3 has 14 residues. CDR3 protein: CASTRDRGNYGYTF. The CDR3 nucleotides read TGTGCCAGCACTAGGGACAGGGGAAACTATGGCTACACCTTC.

The CDR3 region is CASSLYGGRAFYEQYF. The CDR3, as DNA: TGTGCCAGCAGTTTATACGGAGGCAGAGCTTTCTACGAGCAGTACTTC. The chain is built from TRBV27 and TRBJ2-7; a possible D gene is TRBD2 (5 bases). V lost 1 base to trimming and J lost 3 bases, with 16 bases between them. The CDR3 has 16 residues. Germline V gene data show CDR1 as MNHEY and CDR2 as SMNVEV (reference sequence).

The V call is TRBV7-8, the J call TRBJ1-4, with D possibly being TRBD1 (6 bases). The CDR3 has 14 residues. Germline assignment: CDR1 SGHVS and CDR2 FQNEAQ. V lost 7 bases and J lost 7, with 16 bases in between. The chain's CDR3 is CASNLGGAGEKLFF. CDR3 bases: TGTGCCAGCAATCTGGGGGGGGCAGGTGAAAAACTGTTTTTT.

This sequence joins TRBV9 and TRBJ2-5, with TRBD1 identical over 12 bases. The junction had 19 bases not matched to a gene; V was cut back by 2 bases and J by 2 bases. The CDR3 sequence is 21 residues long. CDR1 and CDR2 (germline): SGDLS, YYNGEE. The CDR3 sequence is CASSVRQGDRGRRVAQETQYF. The CDR3 bases are TGTGCCAGCAGCGTTAGGCAAGGGGACAGGGGGCGTAGAGTGGCACAAGAGACCCAGTACTTC.

The chain joins TRBV9 to TRBJ2-5; 8 bases are shared with TRBD2. Looked up from germline, CDR1 is SGDLS and CDR2 is YYNGEE. This CDR3 has 15 amino acids. V lost 4 bases and J lost 4; bases outside the gene matches: 9. CDR3 nucleotides: TGTGCCAGCAGCCCCGGATTCCGGGGGGGAGAGACCCAGTACTTC. The encoded protein is CASSPGFRGGETQYF.

CDR3 DNA sequence: TGTGCCAGCTCCCGAGGGGGATACAATGAGCAGTTCTTC. Translation: CASSRGGYNEQFF. The V and J genes are TRBV19 and TRBJ2-1; weak D call: TRBD1 (6 bases). The germline V and J ends were trimmed by 9 bases and 4 bases, with 13 bases remaining between them. This CDR3 is built from 13 residues. From germline, CDR1 is LNHDA and CDR2 SQIVND (reference sequence). The variable domain in full, with the rest retrieved from reference TRBV19 and TRBJ2-1, is DGGITQSPKYLFRKEGQNVTLSCEQNLNHDAMYWYRQDPGQGLRLIYYSQIVNDFQKGDIAEGYSVSREKKESFPLTVTSAQKNPTAFYLCASSRGGYNEQFFGPGTRLTVL.

The chain links TRBV15 to TRBJ1-5; no clear D gene. This CDR3 region has 13 residues. V shed 5 bases and J shed 5 bases, with 10 bases lying between them. CDR1 is LNHNV and CDR2 is YYDKDF in the germline V gene (reference sequence). For the CDR3, the DNA is TGTGCCACCAGCTCCGAACCGGATCAGCCCCAGCATTTT. Translating it yields CATSSEPDQPQHF.

The chain has TRBV6-4 and TRBJ2-2; 7 nucleotides align to TRBD2. The CDR3 runs 12 residues. Germline values: CDR1 MRHNA, CDR2 SNTAGT. The V and J ends lost 7 bases and 5 bases, in that order; junction bases with no gene match: 1. The CDR3 here is CASNGGTGELFF. The CDR3 DNA reads TGTGCCAGCAACGGGGGGACCGGGGAGCTGTTTTTT.

This clone showed up just once. The chain recombines TRBV9 with TRBJ2-3; D perhaps matches TRBD2 (5 bases). Trimming stripped 2 bases from V and 1 base from J, with 11 bases between. This CDR3 has 15 residues. Germline V CDR1 and CDR2: SGDLS, YYNGEE. The CDR3 loop is CASSVVGVGTDTQYF. The CDR3 DNA sequence: TGTGCCAGCAGCGTGGTGGGAGTGGGCACAGATACGCAGTATTTT.

The rearrangement links TRBV6-5 to TRBJ1-4; a possible D gene is TRBD1 (5 bases). V lost 2 bases and J lost 8, with 12 bases in between. CDR3 length: 14 residues. Germline loops: CDR1 MNHEY, CDR2 SVGAGI. The CDR3 loop reads CASSYRAAGEKLFF. The DNA for the CDR3 is TGTGCCAGCAGTTACCGTGCGGCAGGGGAAAAACTGTTTTTT.

This chain connects TRBV6-1 to TRBJ1-3; tentative D call: TRBD1 (5 bases). The germline CDR1 and CDR2 sequences are MNHNS and SASEGT. The CDR3 loop spans 15 amino acids. Trimming removed 8 bases at V and 1 base at J, with 15 bases between. DNA for the CDR3: TGTGCCAGCTCGTCGGGACTGATTTCTGGAAACACCATATATTTT. Protein sequence: CASSSGLISGNTIYF.

The rearrangement links TRBV5-1 to TRBJ2-7; TRBD1 matches at 7 bases. Trimming took 4 bases from V and 0 from J; bases not matched to a gene: 13. Germline assignment: CDR1 SGHRS and CDR2 YFSETQ. The CDR3 extends over 17 amino acids. This CDR3 is CASSPSKQGLDSYEQYF. CDR3 DNA sequence: TGCGCCAGCAGCCCCAGTAAACAGGGGCTTGACTCCTACGAGCAGTACTTC.

This clone was seen once. The V and J genes are TRBV5-6 and TRBJ1-1; D gene unclear. Trimming took off 4 bases at V and 6 bases at J, with 16 bases between the two ends. The V gene's germline CDR1 is SGHDT and CDR2 YYEEEE. The CDR3 contains 14 residues. CDR3 in amino acids: CASSPSGILAEAFF. DNA of the CDR3: TGTGCCAGCAGCCCCTCCGGTATCCTTGCTGAAGCTTTCTTT.

The V and J genes are TRBV5-1 and TRBJ2-1; D possibly corresponds to TRBD2 (7 bases). V was shortened by 5 bases and J by 3 bases, with 18 bases between the two germline ends. Germline CDR1 and CDR2: SGHRS and YFSETQ. CDR3 size: 16 residues. The CDR3 nucleotides are TGCGCCAGCAGTCCTGGTGGGGGCGGGAGCTACAATGAGCAGTTCTTC. Residues: CASSPGGGGSYNEQFF.

This clone appeared once. This chain links TRBV5-1 with TRBJ2-1, with TRBD1 matching over 8 bases. The CDR3 extends over 15 amino acids. V lost 7 bases, J lost 5 bases, and 11 bases stayed unmatched. Per germline, CDR1 SGHRS and CDR2 YFSETQ. CDR3 region: CASGGRQGKDNEQFF. For the CDR3, the DNA is TGCGCCAGCGGGGGGAGACAGGGGAAGGACAATGAGCAGTTCTTC.

The V gene is TRBV6-5, the J gene TRBJ2-7; no definite D call. Germline CDR1 reads MNHEY; CDR2 reads SVGAGI. The CDR3 extends over 11 amino acids. Trimming removed 5 bases from V and 3 bases from J, with 5 bases in between. The CDR3 loop is CASSNNYEQYF. The CDR3 nucleotides read TGTGCCAGCAGTAATAACTACGAGCAGTACTTC.

The rearrangement links TRBV10-3 to TRBJ2-1; 10 positions match TRBD2. The CDR3 consists of 15 residues. The J segment lost 2 bases and the V segment lost 2 bases, leaving 0 bases of the junction unmatched. Germline V gene lookup returns CDR1 ENHRY and CDR2 SYGVKD. CDR3 region: CAISEGLAAYNEQFF. CDR3 in DNA: TGTGCCATCAGTGAGGGACTAGCGGCCTACAATGAGCAGTTCTTC.

The chain uses TRBV5-6 and TRBJ1-2; 9 bases align to TRBD1. CDR1 is SGHDT, CDR2 YYEEEE, per germline. V was pared by 3 bases and J by 12 bases, with 12 bases of the junction left unmatched. This CDR3 region has 14 residues. The CDR3 nucleotides read TGTGCCAGCAGCTCCCTCCGGACAGGGGACTTAAACACCTTC. Protein: CASSSLRTGDLNTF.